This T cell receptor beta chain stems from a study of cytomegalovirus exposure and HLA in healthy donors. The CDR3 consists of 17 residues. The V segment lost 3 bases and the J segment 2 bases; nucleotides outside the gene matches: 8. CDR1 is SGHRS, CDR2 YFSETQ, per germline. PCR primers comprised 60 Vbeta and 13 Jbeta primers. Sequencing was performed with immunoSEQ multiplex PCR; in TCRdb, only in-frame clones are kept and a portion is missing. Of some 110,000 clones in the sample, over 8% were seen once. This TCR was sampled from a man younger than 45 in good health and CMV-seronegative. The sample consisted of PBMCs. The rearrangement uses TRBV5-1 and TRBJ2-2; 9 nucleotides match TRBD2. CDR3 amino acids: CASSSGASGVNTGELFF. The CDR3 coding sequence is TGCGCCAGCAGCTCAGGGGCTAGCGGGGTCAACACCGGGGAGCTGTTTTTT. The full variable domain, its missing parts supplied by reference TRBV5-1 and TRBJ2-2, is KAGVTQTPRYLIKTRGQQVTLSCSPISGHRSVSWYQQTPGQGLQFLFEYFSETQRNKGNFPGRFSGRQFSNSRSEMNVSTLELGDSALYLCASSSGASGVNTGELFFGEGSRLTVL.